The rows below give T cell receptor beta chains drawn from one sample of a study of ipilimumab plus nivolumab after autologous stem cell transplantation. Sequencing was performed with immunoSEQ multiplex PCR; in TCRdb, only in-frame clones are kept and a portion is missing. The profile shows 40,000 to 45,000 clones, 85% to 95% of them singletons. The specimen was PBMCs, collected in a trial of ipilimumab plus nivolumab as post-transplant consolidation. The receptor source for this set is a male donor with multiple myeloma. CDR3s include the opening cysteine and the closing phenylalanine or tryptophan. The D gene is left open where the match is weak. Only part of the rows carry a size: once, few, many, or a class if the clone is expanded.

TRBJ2-1 | once | TRBV10-2 | - | CASTSGLTYNEQFF | TGCGCCAGCACCTCGGGACTTACCTACAATGAGCAGTTCTTC
TRBJ1-3 | - | TRBV2 | - | CASSAGVLGNTIYF | TGTGCCAGCAGTGCGGGGGTTTTAGGAAACACCATATATTTT
TRBJ1-2 | - | TRBV28 | - | CASSFPGAKGYTF | TGTGCCAGCAGTTTCCCAGGGGCGAAAGGCTACACCTTC
TRBJ2-5 | - | TRBV19 | - | CASSKTRDNQETQYF | TGTGCCAGTAGTAAAACGCGGGACAACCAAGAGACCCAGTACTTC
TRBJ2-1 | few | TRBV28 | TRBD2 | CASTQGTNRYNEQFF | TGTGCCAGCACCCAAGGGACTAACCGCTACAATGAGCAGTTCTTC
TRBJ1-1 | - | TRBV29-1 | TRBD1 | CSVRQGGFTEAFF | TGCAGCGTCCGACAGGGTGGGTTCACTGAAGCTTTCTTT
TRBJ2-1 | - | TRBV11-1 | TRBD2 | CASSLGGTSGGNNEQFF | TGTGCCAGCAGCTTAGGTGGCACTAGCGGGGGAAACAATGAGCAGTTCTTC
TRBJ2-3 | - | TRBV10-3 | TRBD2 | CAIRLAGGLDTQYF | TGTGCCATAAGACTAGCGGGGGGGCTTGATACGCAGTATTTT
TRBJ2-7 | - | TRBV11-3 | TRBD1 | CASSLSQGVGEQYF | TGTGCCAGCAGCTTATCACAGGGGGTTGGCGAGCAGTACTTC
TRBJ2-2 | - | TRBV28 | - | CASSFPGELFF | TGTGCCAGCAGTTTCCCCGGGGAGCTGTTTTTT
TRBJ2-7 | - | TRBV5-8 | - | CASSPVPGSYEQYF | TGTGCCAGCAGCCCCGTCCCGGGGTCCTACGAGCAGTACTTC
TRBJ1-4 | - | TRBV7-2 | TRBD1 | CASSDQTGPYEKLFF | TGTGCCAGCAGCGACCAGACAGGGCCCTATGAAAAACTGTTTTTT
TRBJ2-1 | - | TRBV7-9 | - | CASSQRGLGYEQFF | TGTGCCAGCAGCCAACGTGGACTCGGGTATGAGCAGTTCTTC
TRBJ2-7 | - | TRBV5-1 | - | CASSGDKYPYEQYF | TGCGCCAGCAGTGGGGACAAATACCCCTACGAGCAGTACTTC
TRBJ2-1 | - | TRBV12-5 | TRBD2 | CASGLGLAGHNEQFF | TGTGCTAGTGGTTTAGGACTAGCGGGACACAATGAGCAGTTCTTC
TRBJ2-2 | - | TRBV4-3 | - | CASSQDRRQEAGELFF | TGCGCCAGCAGCCAAGATAGGAGGCAGGAGGCCGGGGAGCTGTTTTTT
TRBJ1-4 | once | TRBV9 | - | CASSVGGTATNEKLFF | TGTGCCAGCAGCGTTGGAGGGACTGCAACTAATGAAAAACTGTTTTTT
TRBJ2-3 | - | TRBV20-1 | - | CSVLNTDTQYF | TGCAGTGTCCTAAACACAGATACGCAGTATTTT
TRBJ2-1 | - | TRBV7-2 | TRBD1 | CASSLEGTGYNEQFF | TGTGCCAGCAGCTTAGAGGGGACAGGGTACAATGAGCAGTTCTTC
TRBJ2-7 | - | TRBV18 | - | CASSPATGTGEQYF | TGTGCCAGCTCACCTGCGACCGGGACCGGGGAGCAGTACTTC
TRBJ1-1 | - | TRBV5-1 | - | CASSLVQANTEAFF | TGCGCCAGCAGCTTGGTCCAGGCGAACACTGAAGCTTTCTTT
TRBJ2-7 | - | TRBV4-3 | - | CASSQGPGEKDEQYF | TGCGCCAGCAGCCAAGGGCCGGGGGAGAAGGACGAGCAGTACTTC
TRBJ2-7 | - | TRBV6-5 | - | CASSALTGINEQYF | TGTGCCAGCAGTGCTCTTACAGGGATCAACGAGCAGTACTTC
TRBJ2-1 | - | TRBV28 | TRBD2 | CASSPWTSGTHNEQFF | TGTGCCAGCAGTCCTTGGACTAGCGGGACCCACAATGAGCAGTTCTTC
TRBJ1-5 | once | TRBV6-1 | - | CASRPSGQFNQPQHF | TGTGCCAGCAGACCTTCGGGACAATTCAATCAGCCCCAGCATTTT
TRBJ2-1 | - | TRBV6-1 | TRBD2 | CASSVSSGRTSSYNEQFF | TGTGCCAGCAGTGTTTCTAGCGGGAGGACTAGCTCCTACAATGAGCAGTTCTTC
TRBJ2-7 | - | TRBV10-1 | - | CASSRQTHYEQYF | TGCGCCAGCAGTAGACAGACACACTACGAGCAGTACTTC
TRBJ2-3 | - | TRBV19 | TRBD2 | CASSMTSGGTSTDTQYF | TGTGCCAGTAGTATGACTAGCGGGGGGACCAGCACAGATACGCAGTATTTT
TRBJ1-4 | - | TRBV4-3 | - | CASSQAWQGGLDEKLFF | TGCGCCAGCAGCCAAGCCTGGCAGGGAGGGCTTGATGAAAAACTGTTTTTT
TRBJ2-3 | - | TRBV11-2 | - | CASSFNRDGDTQYF | TGTGCCAGCAGCTTTAATAGGGATGGAGATACGCAGTATTTT
TRBJ2-2 | - | TRBV5-4 | - | CASSLASNTGELFF | TGTGCCAGCAGCTTGGCCTCGAACACCGGGGAGCTGTTTTTT
TRBJ1-3 | - | TRBV5-6 | - | CASSLAGSGNTIYF | TGTGCCAGCAGCTTGGCGGGCTCTGGAAACACCATATATTTT
TRBJ1-6 | few | TRBV7-9 | - | CASSLEWVGSNSPLHF | TGTGCCAGCAGCTTAGAGTGGGTGGGATCCAATTCACCCCTCCACTTT
TRBJ2-3 | - | TRBV19 | - | CASSATGNTDTQYF | TGTGCCAGTAGTGCAACAGGGAACACAGATACGCAGTATTTT
TRBJ2-1 | - | TRBV6-6 | - | CASSPRNEQFF | TGTGCCAGCAGCCCTCGAAATGAGCAGTTCTTC
TRBJ2-1 | - | TRBV10-2 | TRBD1 | CASSPDRGLYNEQFF | TGCGCCAGCAGCCCGGACAGGGGGCTCTACAATGAGCAGTTCTTC
TRBJ2-5 | - | TRBV5-1 | - | CASSLVPGQETQYF | TGCGCCAGCAGCTTGGTGCCAGGTCAAGAGACCCAGTACTTC
TRBJ1-2 | - | TRBV5-1 | - | CASSLDQGGKGYTF | TGCGCCAGCAGCTTGGACCAGGGAGGAAAGGGCTACACCTTC
TRBJ2-3 | once | TRBV7-9 | - | CASSLAITGFGTDTQYF | TGTGCCAGCAGCTTAGCGATCACAGGGTTTGGCACAGATACGCAGTATTTT
TRBJ1-2 | - | TRBV7-9 | - | CASSLGQSYGYTF | TGTGCCAGCAGCTTGGGCCAGTCCTATGGCTACACCTTC
TRBJ2-4 | - | TRBV7-2 | TRBD1 | CATGPGQVVAKNIQYF | TGTGCCACCGGCCCCGGACAGGTAGTAGCCAAAAACATTCAGTACTTC
TRBJ2-7 | - | TRBV7-2 | - | CASTTGAGATYEQYF | TGTGCCAGCACCACCGGGGCCGGGGCAACCTACGAGCAGTACTTC
TRBJ2-1 | - | TRBV4-1 | TRBD2 | CASSQVELAGANEQFF | TGCGCCAGCAGCCAAGTAGAACTAGCGGGGGCCAATGAGCAGTTCTTC
TRBJ2-7 | - | TRBV5-1 | - | CASSLGPSGDEQYF | TGCGCCAGCAGCTTGGGACCCTCCGGGGACGAGCAGTACTTC
TRBJ1-2 | - | TRBV6-1 | - | CASRAGPGLYGYTF | TGTGCCAGCAGGGCCGGGCCAGGCCTCTATGGCTACACCTTC
TRBJ2-7 | once | TRBV28 | - | CASSPLGWDGSYEQYF | TGTGCCAGCAGTCCCCTCGGGTGGGACGGCTCCTACGAGCAGTACTTC